This T cell receptor (beta chain) was retrieved from a study of Ad26.COV2.S vaccination and SARS-CoV-2 variants. The overall study: Once or twice, 56 days apart, Ad26.COV2.S was delivered intramuscularly.

Stated treatment: roughly 19 received Ad26.COV2.S at low or high dose, single or two shots; several received placebo; per-sample allocation not given. Material that was analyzed had been drawn on day 63 after the first vaccine or placebo injection. Profiled with immunoSEQ multiplex PCR; TCRdb holds only in-frame clones, not every one. The sample lists roughly 330,000 clones, 75% to 90% occurring once. Germline CDR1 reads MNHEY; CDR2 reads SMNVEV (reference sequence). V dropped 6 bases and J dropped 4; count of bases not matched to a gene: 5. This CDR3 region has 14 residues. The input for sequencing was peripheral blood, taken in a trial of Ad26.COV2.S vaccine versus placebo. The source is a person aged 18-65 years who received the Ad26.COV2.S COVID-19 vaccine or a placebo. The rearrangement uses TRBV27 and TRBJ1-1; 10 nucleotides agree with TRBD1. CDR3 protein: CASSIWDRGTEAFF. The CDR3 coding sequence is TGTGCCAGCAGCATATGGGACAGGGGCACTGAAGCTTTCTTT.